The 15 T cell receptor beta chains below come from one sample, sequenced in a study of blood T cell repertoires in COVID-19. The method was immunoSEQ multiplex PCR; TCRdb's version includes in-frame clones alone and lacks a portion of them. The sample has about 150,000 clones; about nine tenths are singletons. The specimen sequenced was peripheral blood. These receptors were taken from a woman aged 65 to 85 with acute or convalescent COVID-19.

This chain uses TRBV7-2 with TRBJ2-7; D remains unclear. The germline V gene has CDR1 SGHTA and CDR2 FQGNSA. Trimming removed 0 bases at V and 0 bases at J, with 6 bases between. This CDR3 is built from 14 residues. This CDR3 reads CASSLAAASYEQYF. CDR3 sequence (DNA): TGTGCCAGCAGCTTAGCGGCGGCCTCCTACGAGCAGTACTTC.

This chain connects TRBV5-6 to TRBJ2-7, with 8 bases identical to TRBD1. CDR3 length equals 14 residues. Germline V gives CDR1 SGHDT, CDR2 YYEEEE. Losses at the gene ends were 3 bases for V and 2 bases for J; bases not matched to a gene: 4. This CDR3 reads CASSYYRGAYEQYF. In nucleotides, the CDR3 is TGTGCCAGCAGCTACTACAGGGGGGCCTACGAGCAGTACTTC.

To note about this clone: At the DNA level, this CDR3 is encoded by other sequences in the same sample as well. In DNA form, the CDR3 reads TGTGCCAGCAGCGTACAGGGTAATTATGGCTACACCTTC. The encoded protein is CASSVQGNYGYTF. V is TRBV9 and J is TRBJ1-2, with D possibly being TRBD1 (5 bases). In germline, CDR1 is SGDLS, CDR2 YYNGEE. The CDR3 loop spans 13 amino acids. V lost 1 base and J 5 bases, leaving 9 bases between the germline ends. Full variable domain (rest looked up from reference TRBV9 and TRBJ1-2): DSGVTQTPKHLITATGQRVTLRCSPRSGDLSVYWYQQSLDQGLQFLIQYYNGEERAKGNILERFSAQQFPDLHSELNLSSLELGDSALYFCASSVQGNYGYTFGSGTRLTVV.

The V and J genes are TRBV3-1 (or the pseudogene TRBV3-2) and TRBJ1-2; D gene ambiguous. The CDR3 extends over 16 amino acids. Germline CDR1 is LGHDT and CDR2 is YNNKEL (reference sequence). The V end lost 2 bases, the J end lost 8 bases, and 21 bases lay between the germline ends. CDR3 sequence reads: CASSQRLTNDIQGYTF. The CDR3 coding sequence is TGTGCCAGCAGCCAACGGCTGACAAACGACATTCAGGGCTACACCTTC.

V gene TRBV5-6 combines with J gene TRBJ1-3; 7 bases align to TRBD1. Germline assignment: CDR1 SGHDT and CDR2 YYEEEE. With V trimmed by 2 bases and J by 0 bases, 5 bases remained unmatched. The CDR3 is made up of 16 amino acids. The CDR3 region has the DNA TGTGCCAGCAGCTTTAAGGGGGCTGGCTCTGGAAACACCATATATTTT. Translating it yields CASSFKGAGSGNTIYF.

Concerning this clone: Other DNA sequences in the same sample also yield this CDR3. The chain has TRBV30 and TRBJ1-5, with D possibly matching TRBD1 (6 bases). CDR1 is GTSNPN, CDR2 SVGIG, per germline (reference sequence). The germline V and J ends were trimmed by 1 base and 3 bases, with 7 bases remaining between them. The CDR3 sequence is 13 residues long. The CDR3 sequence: CAWSAGDNQPQHF. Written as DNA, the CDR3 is TGTGCCTGGAGTGCAGGGGACAATCAGCCCCAGCATTTT.

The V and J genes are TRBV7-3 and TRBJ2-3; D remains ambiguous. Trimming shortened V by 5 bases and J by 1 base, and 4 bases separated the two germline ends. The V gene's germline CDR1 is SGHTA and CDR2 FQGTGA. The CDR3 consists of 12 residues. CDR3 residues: CASSRGTDTQYF. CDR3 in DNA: TGTGCCAGCAGCCGCGGCACAGATACGCAGTATTTT. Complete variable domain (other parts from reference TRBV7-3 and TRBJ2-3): GAGVSQTPSNKVTEKGKYVELRCDPISGHTALYWYRQSLGQGPEFLIYFQGTGAADDSGLPNDRFFAVRPEGSVSTLKIQRTERGDSAVYLCASSRGTDTQYFGPGTRLTVL.

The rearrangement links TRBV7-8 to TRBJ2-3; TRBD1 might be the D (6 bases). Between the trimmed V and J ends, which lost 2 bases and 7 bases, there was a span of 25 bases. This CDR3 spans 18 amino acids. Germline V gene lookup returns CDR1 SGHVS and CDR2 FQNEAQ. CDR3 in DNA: TGTGCCAGCAGCTTACGGCCCCCCCCAGGGGCATTCCCCCATACGCAGTATTTT. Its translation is CASSLRPPPGAFPHTQYF. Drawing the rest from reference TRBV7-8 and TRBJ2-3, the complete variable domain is GAGVSQSPRYKVAKRGQDVALRCDPISGHVSLFWYQQALGQGPEFLTYFQNEAQLDKSGLPSDRFFAERPEGSVSTLKIQRTQQEDSAVYLCASSLRPPPGAFPHTQYFGPGTRLTVL.

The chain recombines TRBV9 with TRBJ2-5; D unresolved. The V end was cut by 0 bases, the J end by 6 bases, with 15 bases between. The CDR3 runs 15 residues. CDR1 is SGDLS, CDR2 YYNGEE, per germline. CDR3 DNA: TGTGCCAGCAGCGTAGCTTCGACGGGTACGCAGACCCAGTACTTC. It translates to CASSVASTGTQTQYF.

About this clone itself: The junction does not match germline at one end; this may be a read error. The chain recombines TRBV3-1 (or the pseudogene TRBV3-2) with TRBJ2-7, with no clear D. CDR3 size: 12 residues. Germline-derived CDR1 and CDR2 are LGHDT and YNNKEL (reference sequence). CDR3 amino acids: CASSQLSYGQYF. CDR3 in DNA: TGTGCCAGCAGCCAACTAAGTTACGGGCAGTACTTC.

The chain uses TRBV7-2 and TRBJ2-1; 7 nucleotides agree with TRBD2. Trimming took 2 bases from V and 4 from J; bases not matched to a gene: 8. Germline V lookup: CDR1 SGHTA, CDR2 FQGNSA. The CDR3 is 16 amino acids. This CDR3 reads CASSLSASGNYNEQFF. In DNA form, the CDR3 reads TGTGCCAGCAGCTTATCGGCTAGCGGTAATTACAATGAGCAGTTCTTC. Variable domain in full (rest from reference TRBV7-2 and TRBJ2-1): GAGVSQSPSNKVTEKGKDVELRCDPISGHTALYWYRQSLGQGLEFLIYFQGNSAPDKSGLPSDRFSAERTGGSVSTLTIQRTQQEDSAVYLCASSLSASGNYNEQFFGPGTRLTVL.

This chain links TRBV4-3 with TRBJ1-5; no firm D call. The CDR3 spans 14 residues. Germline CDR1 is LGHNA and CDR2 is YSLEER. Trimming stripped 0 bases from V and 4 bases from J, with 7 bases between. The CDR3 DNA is TGCGCCAGCAGCCAAGAAGTACAAAATCAGCCCCAGCATTTT. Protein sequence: CASSQEVQNQPQHF.

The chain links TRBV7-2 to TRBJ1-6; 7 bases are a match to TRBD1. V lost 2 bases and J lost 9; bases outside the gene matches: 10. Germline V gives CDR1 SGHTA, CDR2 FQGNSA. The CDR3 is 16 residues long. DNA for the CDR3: TGTGCCAGCAGCTTAAAACAGACAGGGTCGAGTTCACCCCTCCACTTT. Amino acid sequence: CASSLKQTGSSSPLHF.

Here the CDR3 reads CASSSLAYTEAFF. The CDR3 bases are TGTGCCAGCAGCTCCCTGGCTTATACTGAAGCTTTCTTT. This chain joins TRBV5-4 and TRBJ1-1; no definite D call. The CDR3 is made up of 13 amino acids. Germline assignment: CDR1 SGHNT and CDR2 YYREEE (reference sequence). The ends were cut back, 3 bases at V and 5 bases at J, with 11 bases in the middle.

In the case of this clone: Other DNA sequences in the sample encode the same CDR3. The CDR3 region has the DNA TGTGCCATCAGGGGGGGGGAGAGCTCCTACAATGAGCAGTTCTTC. It is translated as CAIRGGESSYNEQFF. The V gene is TRBV10-3, the J gene TRBJ2-1; 7 nucleotides match TRBD2. With 6 bases clipped from V and 0 bases from J, the junction kept 5 bases outside the gene matches. Germline V gives CDR1 ENHRY, CDR2 SYGVKD. The CDR3 runs 15 residues.